The source of this T cell receptor (beta chain) is a study of blood T cell repertoires in COVID-19. About the study: Specimens from acute and convalescent COVID-19 originated in the United States, Italy and Spain.

The table lists this clone with a count of one. The CDR3 is 17 amino acids. Germline values: CDR1 SGHTA, CDR2 FQGNSA. The V and J ends lost 5 bases and 2 bases respectively, with 22 bases between them. Using immunoSEQ multiplex PCR, the repertoire was profiled, and TCRdb retains in-frame clones only, with some absent. The table includes approximately 250,000 clones, around 83% detected once. Input material: peripheral blood. The sequence was obtained from a woman aged 40-49 years who had recovered from COVID-19. This sequence joins TRBV7-2 and TRBJ2-7; TRBD1 is a possible D gene (6 bases). CDR3 nucleotide sequence: TGTGCCAGCAGCCCCCGAGGTGGGGACATAATAACCTACGAGCAGTACTTC. Amino acids: CASSPRGGDIITYEQYF.